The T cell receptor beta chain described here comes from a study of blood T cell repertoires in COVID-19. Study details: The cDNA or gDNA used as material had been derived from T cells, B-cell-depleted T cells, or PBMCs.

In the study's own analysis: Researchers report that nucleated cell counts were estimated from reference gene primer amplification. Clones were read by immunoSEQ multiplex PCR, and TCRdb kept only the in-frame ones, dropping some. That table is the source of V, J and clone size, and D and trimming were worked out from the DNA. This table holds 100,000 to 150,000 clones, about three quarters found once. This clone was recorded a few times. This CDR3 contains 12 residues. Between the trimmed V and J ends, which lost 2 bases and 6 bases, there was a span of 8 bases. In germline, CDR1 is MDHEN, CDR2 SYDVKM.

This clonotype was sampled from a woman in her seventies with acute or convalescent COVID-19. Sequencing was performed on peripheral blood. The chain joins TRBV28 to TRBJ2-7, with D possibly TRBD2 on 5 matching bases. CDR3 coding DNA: TGTGCCAGCAGTTTAACTAGTTCCGAGCAGTACTTC. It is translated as CASSLTSSEQYF. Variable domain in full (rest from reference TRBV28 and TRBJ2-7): DVKVTQSSRYLVKRTGEKVFLECVQDMDHENMFWYRQDPGLGLRLIYFSYDVKMKEKGDIPEGYSVSREKKERFSLILESASTNQTSMYLCASSLTSSEQYFGPGTRLTVT.